Listed here are 8 T cell receptor beta chains from one sample, sequenced in a study of blood T cell repertoires in COVID-19. Sequencing used immunoSEQ multiplex PCR; TCRdb keeps in-frame clones, though not all of them. This table has 200,000 to 250,000 clones, roughly nine tenths appearing once. Material for sequencing was PBMCs or T cells enriched from blood (not recorded which). These receptors originate from a woman in her forties or fifties in a cohort exposed to, infected with or recovered from COVID-19 (not recorded which).

The chain combines TRBV18 with TRBJ1-4; D is undetermined. Germline-derived CDR1 and CDR2 are KGHSH and LQKENI. Trimming left V 4 bases short and J 8 bases short, with 17 bases between. The CDR3 covers 15 residues. In DNA form, the CDR3 reads TGTGCCAGCTCACAGTATGTCCCCCCGGAGGAAAAACTGTTTTTT. Protein: CASSQYVPPEEKLFF. The full variable domain, completed using reference TRBV18 and TRBJ1-4, is NAGVMQNPRHLVRRRGQEARLRCSPMKGHSHVYWYRQLPEEGLKFMVYLQKENIIDESGMPKERFSAEFPKEGPSILRIQQVVRGDSAAYFCASSQYVPPEEKLFFGSGTQLSVL.

The V gene is TRBV12-5, the J gene TRBJ1-5, with 10 bases fitting TRBD1. Germline assignment: CDR1 LGHNT and CDR2 FRNRAP. The V gene end was trimmed by 7 bases and the J gene end by 4 bases; junction bases not matched to a gene: 4. CDR3 length: 14 amino acids. CDR3 sequence: CASALGQGNQPQHF. The DNA for the CDR3 is TGTGCTAGTGCCCTGGGACAGGGGAATCAGCCCCAGCATTTT. Full variable domain (missing parts from reference TRBV12-5 and TRBJ1-5): DARVTQTPRHKVTEMGQEVTMRCQPILGHNTVFWYRQTMMQGLELLAYFRNRAPLDDSGMPKDRFSAEMPDATLATLKIQPSEPRDSAVYFCASALGQGNQPQHFGDGTRLSIL.

V gene TRBV30 combines with J gene TRBJ2-7; D possibly corresponds to TRBD1 (5 bases). V dropped 2 bases and J dropped 5 bases, with 16 bases sitting between them. The CDR3 consists of 14 residues. Germline V gene sequence: CDR1 GTSNPN, CDR2 SVGIG (reference sequence). DNA of the CDR3: TGTGCCTGGAGTAACAGGCGGTTTTTGGACGAGCAGTACTTC. Its protein is CAWSNRRFLDEQYF.

This clone was detected once. The CDR3 nucleotides read TGTGCCAGAAGCGGAAGACTAGCGGGGCACACAGATACGCAGTATTTT. Protein sequence: CARSGRLAGHTDTQYF. The chain has TRBV5-3 and TRBJ2-3, with 11 bases aligning to TRBD2. TRBV5-3 is designated an ORF whose function remains uncertain. The CDR3 contains 16 residues. Germline trimming cut 4 bases from V and 2 bases from J; bases unmatched to any gene: 6.

The genes are TRBV29-1 and TRBJ2-7, with D possibly TRBD2 on 6 matching bases. Trimming removed 3 bases at V and 3 bases at J, with 15 bases between. The V gene's germline CDR1 is SQVTM and CDR2 ANQGSEA. This CDR3 is built from 14 residues. CDR3 in amino acids: CSVEGLPPGYEQYF. The CDR3 coding sequence is TGCAGCGTTGAGGGACTTCCCCCCGGCTACGAGCAGTACTTC.

The gene calls are TRBV24-1 and TRBJ2-1; a weak D match, TRBD1 (6 bases). The CDR3 totals 16 residues. Trimming took 2 bases from V and 3 from J, leaving 13 bases between them. Per germline, CDR1 KGHDR and CDR2 SFDVKD. CDR3 coding DNA: TGTGCCACCAGTGATTCGACAGGTCGGAACTACAATGAGCAGTTCTTC. As protein: CATSDSTGRNYNEQFF.

This clone has a single count. The rearrangement links TRBV4-3 to TRBJ2-3; no clear D gene. Trimming cost V 3 bases and J 3 bases, with 13 bases left between them. Germline V lookup: CDR1 LGHNA, CDR2 YSLEER. This CDR3 comprises 15 residues. Written as DNA, the CDR3 is TGCGCCAGCAGCCACACAAATACAGCAACAGATACGCAGTATTTT. This gives the protein CASSHTNTATDTQYF.

This chain joins TRBV5-1 and TRBJ1-1; maybe TRBD1 (6 bases). Germline V lookup: CDR1 SGHRS, CDR2 YFSETQ. This CDR3 spans 17 amino acids. V was clipped by 0 bases and J by 5 bases, with 20 bases between them. DNA for the CDR3: TGCGCCAGCAGCTTGGACCTCGGGGTTGCGGGGGCAACTGAAGCTTTCTTT. This codes for CASSLDLGVAGATEAFF. Supplemented by reference TRBV5-1 and TRBJ1-1, the full variable domain reads KAGVTQTPRYLIKTRGQQVTLSCSPISGHRSVSWYQQTPGQGLQFLFEYFSETQRNKGNFPGRFSGRQFSNSRSEMNVSTLELGDSALYLCASSLDLGVAGATEAFFGQGTRLTVV.